The T cell receptor beta chain described here comes from a study of T cell responses to AZD1222 COVID-19 vaccine. The repertoire was sequenced with immunoSEQ multiplex PCR; TCRdb's copy has only in-frame clones and lacks some. The sample yields tens of thousands of clones, approximately 90% seen once. Per the germline V gene, CDR1 is SEHNR and CDR2 is FQNEAQ (reference sequence). The CDR3 runs 10 residues. The germline V and J ends were trimmed by 5 bases and 10 bases, with 8 bases remaining between them. General observations from the study: The donors showed a predominance of white British ancestry and of females, with possible underestimation of clonal diversity. Repertoire sampling happened only post peak T cell response.

For this clone: Its matching antigen is unknown.

This TCR derives from an adult who received the AZD1222 COVID-19 vaccine. The sample here was peripheral blood, taken 28 days after the second AZD1222 dose. The chain recombines TRBV7-9 with TRBJ1-2, with unresolved D. CDR3 protein: CASSPGPYTF. CDR3 coding DNA: TGTGCCAGCAGCCCCGGCCCCTACACCTTC. The whole variable domain, filled in from reference TRBV7-9 and TRBJ1-2, reads DTGVSQNPRHKITKRGQNVTFRCDPISEHNRLYWYRQTLGQGPEFLTYFQNEAQLEKSRLLSDRFSAERPKGSFSTLEIQRTEQGDSAMYLCASSPGPYTFGSGTRLTVV.